This T cell receptor beta chain was recovered during a study of T cells in tuberculosis. Study-level results: Smaller distances to GMM-specific TCRs suggested their expansion in active tuberculosis. Active tuberculosis patients had shorter CDR3-alpha; the beta difference was nonsignificant.

Libraries were prepared by immunoSEQ multiplex PCR; TCRdb keeps only in-frame clonotypes and omits some of them. The sample has more than 35,000 clones, 90% to 95% seen once; the top ten hold around 7%. A remark on this clone: Antigen specificity is unknown.

CDR1 is SGHDT, CDR2 YYEEEE, per germline. The V end lost 1 base, the J end lost 2 bases, and 6 bases lay between the germline ends. CDR3 length: 13 residues. The chain has TRBV5-6 and TRBJ1-2; D not certain. The receptor comes from a donor aged 5 to 30 with latent tuberculosis or without tuberculosis infection. The source material was PBMCs. DNA for the CDR3: TGTGCCAGCAGCTTGACATCAAACTATGGCTACACCTTC. It codes for CASSLTSNYGYTF. The full variable domain, in which reference TRBV5-6 and TRBJ1-2 provide the parts outside the CDR3, is DAGVTQSPTHLIKTRGQQVTLRCSPKSGHDTVSWYQQALGQGPQFIFQYYEEEERQRGNFPDRFSGHQFPNYSSELNVNALLLGDSALYLCASSLTSNYGYTFGSGTRLTVV.